The entry that follows covers one T cell receptor (beta chain) sequence. The source of the sample is a study of blood T cell repertoires in COVID-19. Overall study: COVID-19 samples, acute and convalescent, were from the United States, Italy and Spain. PBMCs, B-cell-depleted T cells, or T cells were the source of the cDNA or gDNA that made up the material.

The CDR3 sequence is 15 residues long. CDR1 is MDHEN and CDR2 is SYDVKM in the germline V gene. The V and J ends lost 5 bases and 4 bases, in that order; junction bases with no gene match: 10. Per the original data handling: Estimation of nucleated cell counts relied on the amplification of reference gene primers. Profiling relied on immunoSEQ multiplex PCR, and the TCRdb table lists in-frame clones only, not all of them. The V and J calls and clone size are taken from that table; D and trimming were inferred from the DNA. Of roughly 130,000 clones in the sample, about 80% are singletons; the top ten hold around 3.3%.

The sample comprised peripheral blood. The TCR originated in a man in his sixties with acute or convalescent COVID-19. J is TRBJ2-5 and V is TRBV28; 7 nucleotides match TRBD2. The CDR3 here is CASSTLQLARETQYF. Written as DNA, the CDR3 is TGTGCCAGCAGTACCCTACAACTAGCGAGAGAGACCCAGTACTTC.